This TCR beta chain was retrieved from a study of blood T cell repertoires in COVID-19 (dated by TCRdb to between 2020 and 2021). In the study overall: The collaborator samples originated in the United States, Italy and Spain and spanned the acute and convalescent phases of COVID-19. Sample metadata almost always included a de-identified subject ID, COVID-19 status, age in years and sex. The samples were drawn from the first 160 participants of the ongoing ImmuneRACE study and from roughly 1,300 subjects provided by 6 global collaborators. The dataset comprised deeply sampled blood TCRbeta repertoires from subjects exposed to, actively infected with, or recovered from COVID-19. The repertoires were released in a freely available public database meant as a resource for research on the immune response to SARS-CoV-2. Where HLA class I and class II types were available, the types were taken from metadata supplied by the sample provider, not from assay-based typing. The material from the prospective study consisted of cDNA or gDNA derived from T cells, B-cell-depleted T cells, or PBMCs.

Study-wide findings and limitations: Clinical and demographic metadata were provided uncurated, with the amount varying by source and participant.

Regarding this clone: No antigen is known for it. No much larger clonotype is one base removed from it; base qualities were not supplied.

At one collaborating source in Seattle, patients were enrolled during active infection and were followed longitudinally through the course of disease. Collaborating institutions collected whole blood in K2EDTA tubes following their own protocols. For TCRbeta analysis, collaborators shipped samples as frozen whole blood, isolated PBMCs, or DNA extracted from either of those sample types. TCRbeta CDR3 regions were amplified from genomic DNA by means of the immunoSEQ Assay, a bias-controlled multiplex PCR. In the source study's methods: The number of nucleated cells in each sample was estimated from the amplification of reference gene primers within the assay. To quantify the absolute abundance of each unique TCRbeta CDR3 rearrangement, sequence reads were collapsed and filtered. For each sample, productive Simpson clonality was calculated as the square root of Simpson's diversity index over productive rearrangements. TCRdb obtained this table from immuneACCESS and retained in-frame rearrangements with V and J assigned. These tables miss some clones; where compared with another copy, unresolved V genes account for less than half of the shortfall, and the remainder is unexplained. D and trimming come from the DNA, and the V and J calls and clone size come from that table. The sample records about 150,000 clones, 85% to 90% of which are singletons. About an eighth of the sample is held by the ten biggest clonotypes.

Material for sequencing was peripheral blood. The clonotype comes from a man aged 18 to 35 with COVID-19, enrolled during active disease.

Here is the DNA: TGTGCCAGCAGTACCGACAGGGTCACTGAAGCTTTCTTT. Its product reads: CASSTDRVTEAFF. The V and J genes are TRBV12-3 or TRBV12-4 and TRBJ1-1; 7 middle bases align to TRBD1. Germline trimming: 5 bases from V, 4 bases from J; junction bases outside gene matches: 4. Its CDR3 holds 13 amino acids, cysteine through phenylalanine. The kept DNA is CDR3 alone, 39 bases in frame from the first base.